What follows describes a single T cell receptor (beta chain). This sample stems from a study of control samples from healthy donors and cancer patients. Data came from immunoSEQ multiplex PCR; TCRdb stores just in-frame clones and leaves some out. The sample includes about 59,000 clones, about 90% of them seen just once. This CDR3 has 14 residues. The genes are TRBV21-1 and TRBJ2-1; TRBD1, the table's D call, lacks a check against the DNA. TRBV21-1 is shown as a pseudogene. The receptor's source is a woman aged 55 to 70 with lung cancer. The sample consisted of PBMCs. DNA for the CDR3: TGTGCCAGCTCCGGGACAGGGGGCCTGAGTGAGCAGTTCTTC. This codes for CASSGTGGLSEQFF.